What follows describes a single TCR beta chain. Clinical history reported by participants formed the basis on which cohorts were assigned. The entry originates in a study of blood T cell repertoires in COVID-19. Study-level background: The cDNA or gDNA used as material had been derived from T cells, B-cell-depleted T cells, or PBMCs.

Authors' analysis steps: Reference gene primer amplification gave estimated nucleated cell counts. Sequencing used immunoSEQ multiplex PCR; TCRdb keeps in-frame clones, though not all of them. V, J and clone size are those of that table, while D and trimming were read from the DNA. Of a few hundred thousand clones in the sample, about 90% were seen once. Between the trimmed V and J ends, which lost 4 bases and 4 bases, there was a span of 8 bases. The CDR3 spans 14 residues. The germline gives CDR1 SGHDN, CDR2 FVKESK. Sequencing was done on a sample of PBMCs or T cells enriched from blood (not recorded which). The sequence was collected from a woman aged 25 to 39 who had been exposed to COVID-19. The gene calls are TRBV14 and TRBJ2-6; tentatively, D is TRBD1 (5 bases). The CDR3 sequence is CASSPGSGANVLTF. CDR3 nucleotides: TGTGCCAGCAGCCCAGGGTCCGGGGCCAACGTCCTGACTTTC.